Detailed here is one T cell receptor (beta chain). The data are from a study of blood T cell repertoires in COVID-19. About the study: Samples taken during acute and convalescent COVID-19 were collected in the United States, Italy and Spain. Nucleic acid was either cDNA or gDNA, and it came from T cells, B-cell-depleted T cells, or PBMCs.

How the authors handled the data: Scientists estimated how many nucleated cells there were by amplifying reference gene primers. The method was immunoSEQ multiplex PCR; TCRdb's version includes in-frame clones alone and lacks a portion of them. The V and J calls and clone size come from that table; D and trimming were worked out from the DNA. The sample contains 350,000 to 500,000 clones, around 90% of which appear only once. Sequencing input: peripheral blood. The sequence came from a man younger than 35 with COVID-19, enrolled during active disease.

This chain's CDR3 is CATSDGDRSSYEQYF. CDR3 sequence (DNA): TGTGCCACCAGTGATGGAGACAGGAGCTCCTACGAGCAGTACTTC. The gene calls are TRBV24-1 and TRBJ2-7, with D possibly TRBD1 on 6 matching bases. This CDR3 has 15 amino acids. Per germline, CDR1 KGHDR and CDR2 SFDVKD. The germline V and J ends were trimmed by 3 bases and 0 bases, with 11 bases remaining between them.